Below, 6 T cell receptor beta chains from the same sample are listed, as sequenced in a study of shared clonotypes between healthy human individuals. Method: immunoSEQ multiplex PCR; TCRdb's copy keeps in-frame clones and lacks some. The sample shows around 2.5 million clones, roughly 93% of them seen only once. The sequencing input was naive CD4+ T cells from PBMCs. As for subset: CD45RA+ positively selected. The receptors derive from a man younger than 35 in good health. Some clones in this sample may be carry-over from other donors' samples.

J is TRBJ2-7 and V is TRBV7-2; D possibly corresponds to TRBD1 (6 bases). CDR1 SGHTA and CDR2 FQGNSA come from the germline V gene. V was pared by 5 bases and J by 2 bases, with 13 bases between. CDR3 length equals 14 residues. This CDR3 is CASSADSRTYEQYF. CDR3 nucleotides: TGTGCCAGCAGCGCGGACAGCAGAACCTACGAGCAGTACTTC.

The rearrangement links TRBV6-1 to TRBJ1-5, with 7 bases that match TRBD1. Germline V gene data show CDR1 as MNHNS and CDR2 as SASEGT. J lost 5 bases, V lost 7 bases, and 11 bases had no gene match. The CDR3 has 15 residues. This CDR3 reads CASNRGTVQHQPQHF. CDR3 in DNA: TGTGCCAGCAACCGCGGGACAGTCCAACATCAGCCCCAGCATTTT.

In the case of this clone: Other nucleotide sequences from this sample produce the same CDR3. The chain is built from TRBV9 and TRBJ2-7, with D perhaps matching TRBD2 (5 bases). This CDR3 is 14 amino acids long. The germline V and J ends were trimmed by 5 bases and 0 bases, with 12 bases remaining between them. CDR1 and CDR2 from the germline V gene are SGDLS and YYNGEE. This CDR3 reads CASSTTGSSYEQYF. Written as DNA, the CDR3 is TGTGCCAGCAGTACCACGGGAAGCTCCTACGAGCAGTACTTC.

The chain links TRBV10-3 to TRBJ2-5, with D tentatively TRBD2 (5 bases). This CDR3 region has 13 residues. V lost 6 bases to trimming and J lost 2 bases, with 10 bases between them. Per germline, CDR1 ENHRY and CDR2 SYGVKD. The CDR3 protein is CAISRTDQETQYF. DNA of the CDR3: TGTGCCATCAGCAGGACTGATCAAGAGACCCAGTACTTC.

The V and J genes are TRBV5-1 and TRBJ2-3, with D tentatively TRBD1 (5 bases). This CDR3 is 15 amino acids long. The germline CDR1 and CDR2 sequences are SGHRS and YFSETQ. V was clipped by 6 bases and J by 2 bases, with 16 bases between them. The DNA of the CDR3 is TGCGCCAGCACTGCAGGGCTATTCAACACAGATACGCAGTATTTT. It is translated as CASTAGLFNTDTQYF.

The genes are TRBV27 and TRBJ2-7, with D tentatively TRBD2 (6 bases). Trimming cost V 5 bases and J 5 bases, with 22 bases left between them. This CDR3 contains 16 residues. The germline gives CDR1 MNHEY, CDR2 SMNVEV (reference sequence). CDR3: CASSGNSLWRGHEQYF. The CDR3 region has the DNA TGTGCCAGCAGTGGTAACTCACTTTGGAGGGGTCACGAGCAGTACTTC.